This T cell receptor (beta chain) was sequenced during a study of blood T cells in healthy people across ages. Regarding the study as a whole: The authors considered diversity estimates from one million T cells to be underestimates. More naive CD4+ cells and higher diversity were found in long-lived than in aged donors.

V lost 7 bases and J lost 5; bases outside the gene matches: 7. This CDR3 has 14 amino acids. The germline gives CDR1 SGHTA, CDR2 FQGNSA. Remarks on this clonotype: Its target is unknown.

Using a J-beta primer mix together with a sample-barcoded 5' primer, a second PCR was run for roughly 7 to 12 cycles. TCRdb re-called the 5' RACE reads through MiXCR, storing one row per CDR3 protein. This table has roughly 500,000 distinct CDR3 sequences, less than 25% appearing once. This sample also appeared in a second study, on T cells of mothers and their children. From that second work: Compared with unrelated pairs, related mother-child pairs had slightly higher, non-significant overlap. The authors identified no persistent microchimeric T cell clones.

The receptor's source is a boy younger than 18 in good health. V gene TRBV7-2 combines with J gene TRBJ2-5; 10 nucleotides agree with TRBD1. The sequencing input was blood. CDR3 in amino acids: CASIGTGAGETQYF. The CDR3, as DNA: TGTGCCAGCATCGGGACAGGGGCAGGGGAGACCCAGTACTTC.